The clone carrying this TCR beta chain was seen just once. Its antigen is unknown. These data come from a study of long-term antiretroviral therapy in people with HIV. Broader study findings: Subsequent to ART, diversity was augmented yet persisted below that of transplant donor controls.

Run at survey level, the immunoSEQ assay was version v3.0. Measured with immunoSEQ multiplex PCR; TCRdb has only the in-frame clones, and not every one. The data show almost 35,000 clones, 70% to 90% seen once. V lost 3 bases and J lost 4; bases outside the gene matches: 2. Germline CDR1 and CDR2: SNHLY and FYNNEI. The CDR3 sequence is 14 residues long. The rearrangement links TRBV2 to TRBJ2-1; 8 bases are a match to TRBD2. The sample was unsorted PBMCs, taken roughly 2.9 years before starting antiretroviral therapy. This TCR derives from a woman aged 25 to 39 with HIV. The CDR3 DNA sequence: TGTGCCAGCAGTGATAGCGGGGCATACAATGAGCAGTTCTTC. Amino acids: CASSDSGAYNEQFF. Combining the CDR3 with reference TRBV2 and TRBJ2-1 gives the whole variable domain EPEVTQTPSHQVTQMGQEVILRCVPISNHLYFYWYRQILGQKVEFLVSFYNNEISEKSEIFDDQFSVERPDGSNFTLKIRSTKLEDSAMYFCASSDSGAYNEQFFGPGTRLTVL.